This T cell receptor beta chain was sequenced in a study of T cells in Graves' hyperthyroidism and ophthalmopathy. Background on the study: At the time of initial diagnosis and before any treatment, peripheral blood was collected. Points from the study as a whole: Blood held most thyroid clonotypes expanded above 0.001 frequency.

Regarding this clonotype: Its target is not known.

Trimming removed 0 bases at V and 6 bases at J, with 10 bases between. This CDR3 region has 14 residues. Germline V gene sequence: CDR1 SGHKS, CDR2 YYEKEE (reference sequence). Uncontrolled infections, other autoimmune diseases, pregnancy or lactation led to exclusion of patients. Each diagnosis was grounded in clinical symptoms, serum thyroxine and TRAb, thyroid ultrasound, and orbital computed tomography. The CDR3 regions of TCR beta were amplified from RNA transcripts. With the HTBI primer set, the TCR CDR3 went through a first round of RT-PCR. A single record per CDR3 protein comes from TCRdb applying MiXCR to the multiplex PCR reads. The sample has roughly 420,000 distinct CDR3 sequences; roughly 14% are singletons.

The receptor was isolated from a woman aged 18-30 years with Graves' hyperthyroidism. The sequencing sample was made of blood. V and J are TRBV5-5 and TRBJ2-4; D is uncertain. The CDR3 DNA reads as TGTGCCAGCAGCTTGGATGCCGTGATAAACATTCAGTACTTC. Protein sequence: CASSLDAVINIQYF.